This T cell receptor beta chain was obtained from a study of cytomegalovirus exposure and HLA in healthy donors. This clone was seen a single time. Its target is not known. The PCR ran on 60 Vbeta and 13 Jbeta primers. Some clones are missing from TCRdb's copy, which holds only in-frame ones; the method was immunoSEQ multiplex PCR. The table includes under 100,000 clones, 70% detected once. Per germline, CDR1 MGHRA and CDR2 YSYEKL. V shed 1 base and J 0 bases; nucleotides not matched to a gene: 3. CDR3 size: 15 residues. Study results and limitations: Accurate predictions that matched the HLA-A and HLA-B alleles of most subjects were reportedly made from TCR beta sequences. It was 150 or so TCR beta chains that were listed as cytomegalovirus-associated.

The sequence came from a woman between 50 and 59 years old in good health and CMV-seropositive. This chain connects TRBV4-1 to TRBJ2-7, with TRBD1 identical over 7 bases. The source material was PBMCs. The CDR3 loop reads CASSQVDRASYEQYF. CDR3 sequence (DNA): TGCGCCAGCAGCCAAGTAGACAGGGCCTCCTACGAGCAGTACTTC.